This T cell receptor (beta chain) was identified in a study of blood T cell repertoires in COVID-19. In the original analysis: Reference gene primer amplification in the assay estimated nucleated cell counts. TCRdb keeps only in-frame clones here, not all; method: immunoSEQ multiplex PCR. The D gene and trimming were derived from the DNA, and the V and J assignments and clone size from that table. The data show around 63,000 clones, approximately 91% seen once. This CDR3 contains 15 residues. The ends lost 5 bases at V and 6 bases at J; junction bases unmatched: 13. Germline V gene data show CDR1 as GTSNPN and CDR2 as SVGIG (reference sequence).

Sequencing was performed on peripheral blood. J is TRBJ1-2 and V is TRBV30; 9 nucleotides line up with TRBD1. The origin of this receptor is a man in his fifties with active COVID-19. CDR3 residues: CAWVGVRTGAHGYTF. As DNA, the CDR3 is TGTGCCTGGGTAGGAGTGAGGACAGGGGCCCATGGCTACACCTTC.